Listed here are 2 T cell receptor beta chains from one sample, sequenced in a study of blood T cell repertoires in COVID-19. Clones were read by immunoSEQ multiplex PCR, and TCRdb kept only the in-frame ones, dropping some. Altogether tens of thousands of clones are present, 75% to 85% being singletons, with the ten largest covering 27%. Sequencing used peripheral blood. The receptors stem from a human donor in a cohort sampled during active COVID-19.

DNA for the CDR3: TGCGCCAGCAGCGAACAGAACAGGGGGAACTATGGCTACACCTTC. Its protein is CASSEQNRGNYGYTF. The chain couples TRBV4-1 to TRBJ1-2; 8 bases map to TRBD1. With V trimmed by 5 bases and J by 2 bases, 7 bases remained unmatched. This CDR3 comprises 15 residues. The germline gives CDR1 MGHRA, CDR2 YSYEKL.

V is TRBV18 and J is TRBJ1-1, with TRBD1 matching over 9 bases. Germline values: CDR1 KGHSH, CDR2 LQKENI. This CDR3 spans 14 amino acids. Trimming took 4 bases from V and 5 from J; bases not matched to a gene: 5. The CDR3 DNA reads TGTGCCAGCTCACGACTGACAGGGGGTACTGAAGCTTTCTTT. Residues: CASSRLTGGTEAFF.